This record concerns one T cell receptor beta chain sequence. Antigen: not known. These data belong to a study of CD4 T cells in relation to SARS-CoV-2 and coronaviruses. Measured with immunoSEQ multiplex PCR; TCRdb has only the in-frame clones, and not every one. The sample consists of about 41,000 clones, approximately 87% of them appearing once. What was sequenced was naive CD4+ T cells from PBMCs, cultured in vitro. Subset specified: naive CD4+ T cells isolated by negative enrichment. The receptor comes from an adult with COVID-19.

The CDR3 region is CASRPVAGNTEAFF. The CDR3 coding sequence is TGTGCCAGCAGGCCCGTAGCGGGGAACACTGAAGCTTTCTTT. This chain uses TRBV7-2 with TRBJ1-1; D not resolved. CDR1 SGHTA and CDR2 FQGNSA come from the germline V gene. V was clipped by 6 bases and J by 1 base, with 12 bases between them. The CDR3 sequence is 14 residues long.